This T cell receptor (beta chain) was captured by sequencing in a study of cytomegalovirus exposure and HLA in healthy donors. Study-wide results and limits: As immune exposure information, only CMV serostatus was available.

This CDR3 is 13 amino acids long. Trimming removed 4 bases at V and 8 bases at J, with 14 bases between. The germline V gene encodes CDR1 MNHNS and CDR2 SASEGT. Notes on this clone: What it recognizes is unknown.

PCR primers comprised 60 Vbeta and 13 Jbeta primers. Here immunoSEQ multiplex PCR was the method, and the copy in TCRdb shows in-frame clones only, minus some. The sample has about 110,000 clones, around 87% seen once. This chain links TRBV6-1 with TRBJ1-2; D unclear. The sample was PBMCs. This receptor was taken from a middle-aged man in good health and CMV-seronegative. In DNA, the CDR3 is TGTGCCAGCAGTGCGACACCTCGGGAGGGCTACACCTTC. This translates into CASSATPREGYTF.